This T cell receptor (beta chain) was captured by sequencing in a study of blood T cell repertoires in COVID-19. At the level of the study: Nucleic acid was either cDNA or gDNA, and it came from T cells, B-cell-depleted T cells, or PBMCs.

Using immunoSEQ multiplex PCR, the repertoire was profiled, and TCRdb retains in-frame clones only, with some absent. Among some 150,000 clones listed, 80% to 90% were seen once. V was cut by 1 base and J by 1 base, with 11 bases left in between. The CDR3 covers 15 residues. Germline V gene sequence: CDR1 GTSNPN, CDR2 SVGIG (reference sequence). J is TRBJ1-5 and V is TRBV30; TRBD1 is a possible D gene (6 bases). Input material: peripheral blood. The sequence was collected from a woman aged 70 to 79 with acute or convalescent COVID-19. CDR3: CAWSESGQSNQPQHF. The CDR3 DNA reads TGTGCCTGGAGTGAAAGCGGACAGAGCAATCAGCCCCAGCATTTT.